Detailed here is one T cell receptor (beta chain). Sequenced by immunoSEQ multiplex PCR; TCRdb stores in-frame clones only, minus some. The sample contains 75,000 to 90,000 clones, approximately 84% of which appear only once. The sample originates from a study of OX40 agonist ivuxolimab in advanced cancers. About the research overall: Aged roughly 23 to 80 with a mean of approximately 57 years, they were about 78% male.

Trimming took 7 bases from V and 4 from J; bases not matched to a gene: 3. This CDR3 region has 12 residues. CDR1 MNHNS and CDR2 SASEGT come from the germline V gene. The input for sequencing was CD4+ or CD8+ T cells sorted from blood, taken in a trial of the OX40 agonist ivuxolimab. The V gene is TRBV6-1, the J gene TRBJ1-2, with TRBD1 identical over 7 bases. The TCR originated in an adult with an advanced solid tumor such as melanoma, head and neck, liver or kidney cancer. DNA for the CDR3: TGTGCCAGCATGGGACAGCCCTATGGCTACACCTTC. This encodes CASMGQPYGYTF.